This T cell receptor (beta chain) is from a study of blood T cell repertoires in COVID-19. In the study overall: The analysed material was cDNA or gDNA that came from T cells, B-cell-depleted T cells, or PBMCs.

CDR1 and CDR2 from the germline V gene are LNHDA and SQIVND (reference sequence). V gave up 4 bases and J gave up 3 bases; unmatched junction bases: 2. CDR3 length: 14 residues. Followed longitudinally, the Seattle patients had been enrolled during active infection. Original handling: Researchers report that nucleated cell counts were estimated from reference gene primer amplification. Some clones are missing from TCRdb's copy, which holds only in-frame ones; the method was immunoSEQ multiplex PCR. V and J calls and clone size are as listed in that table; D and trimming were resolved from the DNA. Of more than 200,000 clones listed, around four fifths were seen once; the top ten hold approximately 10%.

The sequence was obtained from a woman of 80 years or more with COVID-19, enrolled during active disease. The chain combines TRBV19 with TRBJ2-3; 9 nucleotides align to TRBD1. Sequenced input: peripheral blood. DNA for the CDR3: TGTGCCAGTAGTAACAGGGGGCCGACAGATACGCAGTATTTT. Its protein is CASSNRGPTDTQYF. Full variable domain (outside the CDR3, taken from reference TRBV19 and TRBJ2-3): DGGITQSPKYLFRKEGQNVTLSCEQNLNHDAMYWYRQDPGQGLRLIYYSQIVNDFQKGDIAEGYSVSREKKESFPLTVTSAQKNPTAFYLCASSNRGPTDTQYFGPGTRLTVL.